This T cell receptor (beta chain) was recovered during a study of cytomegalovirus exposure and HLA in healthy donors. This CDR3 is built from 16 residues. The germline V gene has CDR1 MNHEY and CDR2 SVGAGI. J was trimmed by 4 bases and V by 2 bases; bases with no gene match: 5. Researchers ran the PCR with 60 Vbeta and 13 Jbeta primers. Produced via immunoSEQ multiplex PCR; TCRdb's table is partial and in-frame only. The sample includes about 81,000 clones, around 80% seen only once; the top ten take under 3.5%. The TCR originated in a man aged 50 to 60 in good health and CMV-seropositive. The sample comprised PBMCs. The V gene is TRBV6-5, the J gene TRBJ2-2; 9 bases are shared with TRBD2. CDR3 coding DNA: TGTGCCAGCAGTTACGAAGCGGGAGGAGGCACCGGGGAGCTGTTTTTT. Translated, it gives CASSYEAGGGTGELFF.